A selection of T cell receptor beta chains follows, all from one sample in a study of T cell repertoires in cytomegalovirus infection. From the reads, TCRdb called clonotypes with MiXCR, one entry per CDR3 protein. The sample yields some 320,000 distinct CDR3 sequences, about 27% seen once. The antigens of these receptors remain unknown. The sample was cultured PBMCs, taken from culture after CMV antigen stimulation. These receptors were obtained from a human donor in good health (CMV status not recorded). Some clones in this sample may be carry-over from other donors' samples. Both conserved end residues are part of each CDR3. D genes are given only for firm matches. Only some rows state a clone size, as once, few, many or a class for expanded clones.

>TRBJ1-4|15|TRBD1|TRBV20-1|NA
TGCAGTGCTAGGGGCGGGACAGGGAGGCGGGAAAAACTGTTTTTT
CSARGGTGRREKLFF
>TRBJ1-1|18|NA|TRBV27|few
TGTGCCAGCAGTTCCGCCCCCTTTGCGGGGACTTTTAACACTGAAGCTTTCTTT
CASSSAPFAGTFNTEAFF
>TRBJ1-2|13|NA|TRBV20-1|few
TGCAGTGCTACTAACCCCCGGAACTATGGCTACACCTTC
CSATNPRNYGYTF
>TRBJ2-7|15|TRBD2|TRBV19|once
TGTGCCAGTAGTATAGATCGGGGAGGGGCGGACGAGCAGTACTTC
CASSIDRGGADEQYF
>TRBJ2-5|13|NA|TRBV7-8|few
TGTGCCAGCAGCTCTACCACGGGAGAGACCCAGTACTTC
CASSSTTGETQYF
>TRBJ2-3|17|TRBD1|TRBV19|few
TGTGCCAGTAGACGACTACGTGGGACAGGGGGCACAGATACGCAGTATTTT
CASRRLRGTGGTDTQYF
>TRBJ1-2|13|NA|TRBV12-3/TRBV12-4|few
TGTGCCAGCAGTTTTCGGGGGCTCTATGGCTACACCTTC
CASSFRGLYGYTF
>TRBJ2-1|17|TRBD2|TRBV20-1|NA
TGCAGTGCTAGAGATCCATTGAGCGGGGGGGCCTACAATGAGCAGTTCTTC
CSARDPLSGGAYNEQFF
>TRBJ2-1|16|TRBD1|TRBV6-5|NA
TGTGCCAGCAGTCACTCGACAGGGGAGGTAACGAATGAGCAGTTCTTC
CASSHSTGEVTNEQFF
>TRBJ1-5|15|NA|TRBV19|NA
TGTGCCAGTAGTATCGGACAGTTTAGCAATCAGCCCCAGCATTTT
CASSIGQFSNQPQHF
>TRBJ2-7|14|TRBD2|TRBV29-1|few
TGCAGCGTTGAAGATACTAGCGCCTCCTACGAGCAGTACTTC
CSVEDTSASYEQYF
>TRBJ2-2|14|NA|TRBV3-1|few
TGTGCCAGCAGCCCCCGCTCGGTCACCGGGGAGCTGTTTTTT
CASSPRSVTGELFF
>TRBJ2-5|17|NA|TRBV11-1|NA
TGTGCCAGCAGCTTATATCTTTCCGGGAAAGGGGGAGAGACCCAGTACTTC
CASSLYLSGKGGETQYF
>TRBJ1-1|14|NA|TRBV7-2|once
TGTGCCAGCAGCCCCTCCTGGGGGGAGACTAAAGCTTTCTTT
CASSPSWGETKAFF
>TRBJ2-1|15|TRBD1|TRBV6-5|NA
TGTGCCAGCAGTTACTCGGAACAGGGGGCGATGGAGCAGTTCTTC
CASSYSEQGAMEQFF
>TRBJ1-1|15|NA|TRBV5-1|few
TGCGCCAGCAGCTTGGGGGACCAATCGAACACTGAAGCTTTCTTT
CASSLGDQSNTEAFF
>TRBJ2-7|14|NA|TRBV9|NA
TGTGCCAGCAGCGTAGGTGGTACTAACTACGAGCAGTACTTC
CASSVGGTNYEQYF